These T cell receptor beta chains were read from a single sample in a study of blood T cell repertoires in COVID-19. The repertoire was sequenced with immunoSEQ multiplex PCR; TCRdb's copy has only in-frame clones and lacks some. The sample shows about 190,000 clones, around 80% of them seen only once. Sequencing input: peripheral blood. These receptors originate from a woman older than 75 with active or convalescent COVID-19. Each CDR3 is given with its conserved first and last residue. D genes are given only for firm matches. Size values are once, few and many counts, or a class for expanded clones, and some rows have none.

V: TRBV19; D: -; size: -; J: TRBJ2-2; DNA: TGTGCCAGTAGTTCGTACACCGGGGAGCTGTTTTTT; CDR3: CASSSYTGELFF
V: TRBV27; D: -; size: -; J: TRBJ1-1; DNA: TGTGCCAGCAGACGGGATGCAGCCCCGAACACTGAAGCTTTCTTT; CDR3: CASRRDAAPNTEAFF
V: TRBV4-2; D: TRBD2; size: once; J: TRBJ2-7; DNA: TGTGCCAGCAGCCAACCGCTAGCGGGGGGCAGGGACGAGCAGTACTTC; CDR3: CASSQPLAGGRDEQYF
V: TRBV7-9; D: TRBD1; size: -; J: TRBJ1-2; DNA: TGTGCCAGCAGCCCCGGACAGGTGGGCGGCTACACCTTC; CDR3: CASSPGQVGGYTF
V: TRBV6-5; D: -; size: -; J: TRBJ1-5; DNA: TGTGCCAGCACCAAGGACAGAGGGCAGCCCCAGCATTTT; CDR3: CASTKDRGQPQHF
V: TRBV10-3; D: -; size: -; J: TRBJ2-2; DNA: TGTGCCATCAGTGAGTCACAAACCGGGGAGCTGTTTTTT; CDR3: CAISESQTGELFF
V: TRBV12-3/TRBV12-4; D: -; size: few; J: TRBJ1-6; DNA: TGTGCCAGCAGGGGGGGTTATTCACCCCTCCACTTT; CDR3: CASRGGYSPLHF
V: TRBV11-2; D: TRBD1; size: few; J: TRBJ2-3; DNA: TGTGCCAGCCGGGACAGGGGCACAGATACGCAGTATTTT; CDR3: CASRDRGTDTQYF
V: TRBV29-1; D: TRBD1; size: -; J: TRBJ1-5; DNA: TGCAGCGTGGGGACAGGGTCTGGCAATCAGCCCCAGCATTTT; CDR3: CSVGTGSGNQPQHF
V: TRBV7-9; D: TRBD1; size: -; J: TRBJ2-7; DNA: TGTGCCACGCAGGGGGTGGGATCCTACGAGCAGTACTTC; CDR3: CATQGVGSYEQYF
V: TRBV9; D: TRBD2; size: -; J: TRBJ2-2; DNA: TGTGCCAGCAGCGTGACTAGCGGGGGGGCAGGCGGGGAGCTGTTTTTT; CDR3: CASSVTSGGAGGELFF
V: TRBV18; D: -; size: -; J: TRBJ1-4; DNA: TGTGCCAGCTCGCCAACACATGAAAAACTGTTTTTT; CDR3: CASSPTHEKLFF
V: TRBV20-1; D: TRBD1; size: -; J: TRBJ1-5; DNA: TGCAGTGCTAGTGGGGACAGGGATCATCAGCCCCAGCATTTT; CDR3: CSASGDRDHQPQHF
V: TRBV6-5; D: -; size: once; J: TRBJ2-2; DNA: TGTGCCAGCAGTTACATTCGTGCCGGGGAGCTGTTTTTT; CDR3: CASSYIRAGELFF
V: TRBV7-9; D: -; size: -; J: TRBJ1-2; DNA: TGTGCCAGCCAAGGGGGGGGAACGGGCTACACCTTC; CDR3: CASQGGGTGYTF
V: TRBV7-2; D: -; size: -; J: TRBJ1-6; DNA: TGTGCCAGCAGCTTGCGTAATTCACCCCTCCACTTT; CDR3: CASSLRNSPLHF
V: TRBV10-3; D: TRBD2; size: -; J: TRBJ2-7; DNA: TGTGCCATCAGTGAGTCGACTAGCGGATACGAGCAGTACTTC; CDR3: CAISESTSGYEQYF
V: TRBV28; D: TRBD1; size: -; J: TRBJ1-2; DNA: TGTGCCAGCAGTTTATGGGGAGAGCAGGGGGCTAGTGGCTACACCTTC; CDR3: CASSLWGEQGASGYTF
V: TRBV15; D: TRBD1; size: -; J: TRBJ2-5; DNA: TGTGCCACCAGCACGGGGGTTGGGGACAGGAGGGAGACCCAGTACTTC; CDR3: CATSTGVGDRRETQYF
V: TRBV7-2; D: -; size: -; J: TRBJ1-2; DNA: TGTGCCAGCAGCCCATCACAGGTCTATGGCTACACCTTC; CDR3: CASSPSQVYGYTF
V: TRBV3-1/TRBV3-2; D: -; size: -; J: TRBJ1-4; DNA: TGTGCCAGCAGCCGAAGGACAGCAACTAATGAAAAACTGTTTTTT; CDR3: CASSRRTATNEKLFF
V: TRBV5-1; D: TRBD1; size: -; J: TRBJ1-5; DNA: TGCGCCAGCAGCCAGGGACAGCAGAATCAGCCCCAGCATTTT; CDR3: CASSQGQQNQPQHF
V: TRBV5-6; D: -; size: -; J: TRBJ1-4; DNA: TGTGCCAGCAGCTCTGGAGGGACGAACGAAAAACTGTTTTTT; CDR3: CASSSGGTNEKLFF
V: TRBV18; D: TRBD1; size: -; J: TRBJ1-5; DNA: TGTGCCAGCTCTCTCCAGGGGGCACAACAGCCCCAGCATTTT; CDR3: CASSLQGAQQPQHF
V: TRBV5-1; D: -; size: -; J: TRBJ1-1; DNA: TGCGCCAGCAGCGCCCTCCCCCCGGGACGACGGACAGAGACTGAAGCTTTCTTT; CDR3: CASSALPPGRRTETEAFF
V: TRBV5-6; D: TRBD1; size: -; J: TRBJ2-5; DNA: TGTGCCAGCAGCTTGGACAGGGGAAAGACCCAGTACTTC; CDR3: CASSLDRGKTQYF
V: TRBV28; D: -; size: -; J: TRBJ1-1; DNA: TGTGCCAGCAGTTCGCGACAACACCAAGCTTTCTTT; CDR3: CASSSRQHQAFF
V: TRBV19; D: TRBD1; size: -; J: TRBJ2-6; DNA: TGTGCCAGTAGTATAAGGGAAGACAGGGTATTCTCTGGGGCCAACGTCCTGACTTTC; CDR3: CASSIREDRVFSGANVLTF
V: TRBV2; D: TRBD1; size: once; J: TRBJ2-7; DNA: TGTGCCAGCAGTCCCCTGGACAGGGTCTCCGAGCAGTACTTC; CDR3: CASSPLDRVSEQYF
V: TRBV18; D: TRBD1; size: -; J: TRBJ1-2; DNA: TGTGCCAGCTCGCCAAATGGACAGGGCGACAGTTACACCTTC; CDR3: CASSPNGQGDSYTF
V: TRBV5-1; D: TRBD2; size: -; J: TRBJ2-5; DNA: TGCGCCAGCGGTACCGGGACTAGCGGGGGGGCCCCACAAGAGACCCAGTACTTC; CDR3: CASGTGTSGGAPQETQYF
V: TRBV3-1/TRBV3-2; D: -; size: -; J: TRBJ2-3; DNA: TGTGCCAGCAGCCAAGACTTGGCTAGCAGTCGTACAGATACGCAGTATTTT; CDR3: CASSQDLASSRTDTQYF
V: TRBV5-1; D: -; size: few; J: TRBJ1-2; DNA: TGCGCCAGCAAGTCAGGGTGGCTCGCGGGGGATACCTTC; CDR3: CASKSGWLAGDTF
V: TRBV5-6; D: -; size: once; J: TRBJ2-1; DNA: TGTGCCAGCAGCTTGTTTCGGGGGGCTGGGTTCTACAATGAGCAGTTCTTC; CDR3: CASSLFRGAGFYNEQFF
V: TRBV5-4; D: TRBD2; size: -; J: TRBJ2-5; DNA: TGTGCCAGCAGCGTTAGCGGGGGTGAAGAGACCCAGTACTTC; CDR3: CASSVSGGEETQYF
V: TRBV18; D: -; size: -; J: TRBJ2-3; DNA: TGTGCCAGCTCGCCCCAGGAGGGTAGGGCAGATACGCAGTATTTT; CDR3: CASSPQEGRADTQYF
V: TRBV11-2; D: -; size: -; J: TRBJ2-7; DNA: TGTGCCAGCAGCTTAGTTACAAACAGGGAATACGAGCAGTACTTC; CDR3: CASSLVTNREYEQYF
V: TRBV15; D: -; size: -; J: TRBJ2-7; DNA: TGTGCCACCAGCAGAGGGCGGCTCGCTTACGAGCAGTACTTC; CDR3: CATSRGRLAYEQYF
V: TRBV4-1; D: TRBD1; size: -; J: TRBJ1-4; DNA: TGCGCCAGCAGCCAACCGGGACAGGGGGTATATTTGAGTAATGAAAAACTGTTTTTT; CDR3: CASSQPGQGVYLSNEKLFF
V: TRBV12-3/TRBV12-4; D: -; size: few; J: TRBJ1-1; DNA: TGTGCCAGCAGTTTAATAGGGGGCACTGAAGCTTTCTTT; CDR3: CASSLIGGTEAFF
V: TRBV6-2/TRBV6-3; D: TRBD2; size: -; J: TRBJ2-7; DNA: TGTGCCAGCAGTTACGGGATTAGCGGGGGGGCCTACGAGCAGTACTTC; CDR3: CASSYGISGGAYEQYF
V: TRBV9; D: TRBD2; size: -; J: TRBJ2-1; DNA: TGTGCCAGCAGCGCCGGTGGACCAGCGGGGGTAAGACAGTTCTTC; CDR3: CASSAGGPAGVRQFF
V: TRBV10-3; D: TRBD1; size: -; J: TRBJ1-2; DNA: TGTGCCATCAGTGAGTCCGACAGGGGATCTGGTGGCTACACCTTC; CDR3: CAISESDRGSGGYTF
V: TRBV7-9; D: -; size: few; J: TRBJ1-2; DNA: TGTGCCAGCAGCTTGGGGGCGAGCTATGGCTACACCTTC; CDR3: CASSLGASYGYTF
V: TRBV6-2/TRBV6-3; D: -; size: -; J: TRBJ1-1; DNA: TGTGCCAGCAGTTCCGCCGGGGAGAGAAACACTGAAGCTTTCTTT; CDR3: CASSSAGERNTEAFF
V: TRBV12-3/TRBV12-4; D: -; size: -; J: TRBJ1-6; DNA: TGTGCCAGCAGTTTGAGGGTCCGGTCACCCCTCCACTTT; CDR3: CASSLRVRSPLHF
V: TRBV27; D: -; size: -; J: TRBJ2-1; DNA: TGTGCCAGCAGCCCCCTACTTGGTCAAACTCTGTTCTTC; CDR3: CASSPLLGQTLFF
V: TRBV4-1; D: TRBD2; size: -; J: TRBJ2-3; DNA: TGCGCCAGCACCCCTTCCGGGGGGGGTTTCGCAGATACGCAGTATTTT; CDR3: CASTPSGGGFADTQYF
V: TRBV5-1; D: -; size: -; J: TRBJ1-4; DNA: TGCGCCAGCAGCTTGGCCGGGGGGAATTCTGAAAAACTGTTTTTT; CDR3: CASSLAGGNSEKLFF